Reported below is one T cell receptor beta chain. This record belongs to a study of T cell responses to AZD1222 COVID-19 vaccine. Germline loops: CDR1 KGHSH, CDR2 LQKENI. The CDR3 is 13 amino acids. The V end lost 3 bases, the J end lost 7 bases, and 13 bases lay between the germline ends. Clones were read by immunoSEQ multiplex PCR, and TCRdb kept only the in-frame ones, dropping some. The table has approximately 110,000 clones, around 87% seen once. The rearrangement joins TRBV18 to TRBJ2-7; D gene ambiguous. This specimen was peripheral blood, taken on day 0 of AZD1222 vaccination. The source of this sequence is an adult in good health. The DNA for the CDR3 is TGTGCCAGCTCACCCCGAGAGACGGGTGAGCAGTACTTC. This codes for CASSPRETGEQYF.